Below are 11 T cell receptor beta chains sequenced from a single sample in a study of cytomegalovirus exposure and HLA in healthy donors. The method was immunoSEQ multiplex PCR; TCRdb's version includes in-frame clones alone and lacks a portion of them. The sample has roughly 300,000 clones; roughly 89% are singletons. The sequenced material came from PBMCs. Every receptor here comes from a woman younger than 30 in good health and CMV-seronegative.

For the CDR3, the DNA is TGTGCCAGCAGCAGGACTAGCGGCGGGTACAATGAGCAGTTCTTC. It encodes CASSRTSGGYNEQFF. The chain recombines TRBV5-4 with TRBJ2-1; 10 nucleotides align to TRBD2. The CDR3 consists of 15 residues. CDR1 is SGHNT, CDR2 YYREEE, per germline (reference sequence). Germline trimming cut 4 bases from V and 4 bases from J; bases unmatched to any gene: 5.

This clone was detected only once. This chain links TRBV4-2 with TRBJ2-1; TRBD2 matches 7 bases. Unmatched junction bases numbered 12, after V lost 1 base and J lost 6 bases. Germline V CDR1 and CDR2: LGHNA, YNFKEQ. This CDR3 comprises 17 residues. In DNA form, the CDR3 reads TGTGCCAGCAGCCAAGTCATAGGGCTAGCGGACTCCAATGAGCAGTTCTTC. Translating gives CASSQVIGLADSNEQFF.

The gene calls are TRBV5-1 and TRBJ1-4, with D perhaps matching TRBD1 (6 bases). The CDR3 consists of 14 residues. CDR1 is SGHRS, CDR2 YFSETQ, per germline. The V gene lost 4 bases and the J gene lost 8 bases, with 15 bases spanning the gap. CDR3 nucleotide sequence: TGCGCCAGCAGCGAGGACAGCAAGGCCGAAAAACTGTTTTTT. Its protein product is CASSEDSKAEKLFF.

The V call is TRBV5-1, the J call TRBJ2-3; TRBD1 aligns across 9 bases. Germline CDR1 and CDR2: SGHRS and YFSETQ. CDR3 length equals 16 residues. The V and J ends lost 4 bases and 2 bases, in that order; junction bases with no gene match: 8. The CDR3 loop reads CASSRTGTGTTDTQYF. CDR3 sequence (DNA): TGCGCCAGCAGCCGGACCGGGACAGGGACCACAGATACGCAGTATTTT. Based on the CDR3 plus reference TRBV5-1 and TRBJ2-3, the full variable domain is KAGVTQTPRYLIKTRGQQVTLSCSPISGHRSVSWYQQTPGQGLQFLFEYFSETQRNKGNFPGRFSGRQFSNSRSEMNVSTLELGDSALYLCASSRTGTGTTDTQYFGPGTRLTVL.

The chain is built from TRBV4-1 and TRBJ2-5, with 10 bases lining up with TRBD2. Per germline, CDR1 MGHRA and CDR2 YSYEKL. The CDR3 is made up of 18 amino acids. V was pared by 1 base and J by 1 base, with 9 bases of the junction left unmatched. The CDR3 is CASSQAPYGLAVQETQYF. The CDR3 DNA reads as TGCGCCAGCAGCCAAGCGCCTTATGGACTAGCGGTCCAAGAGACCCAGTACTTC.

The V call is TRBV7-9, the J call TRBJ2-7; 7 positions agree with TRBD1. The trim removed 5 bases at V and 0 bases at J, leaving 10 bases unmatched. The length of the CDR3 is 16 residues. Germline V CDR1 and CDR2: SEHNR, FQNEAQ (reference sequence). CDR3 nucleotide sequence: TGTGCCAGCAGCCCGGGACAGATTCTCCGCTCCTACGAGCAGTACTTC. Its protein product is CASSPGQILRSYEQYF. Complete variable domain (other parts from reference TRBV7-9 and TRBJ2-7): DTGVSQNPRHKITKRGQNVTFRCDPISEHNRLYWYRQTLGQGPEFLTYFQNEAQLEKSRLLSDRFSAERPKGSFSTLEIQRTEQGDSAMYLCASSPGQILRSYEQYFGPGTRLTVT.

This chain links TRBV2 with TRBJ2-7; tentatively, D is TRBD2 (5 bases). This CDR3 spans 12 amino acids. V lost 6 bases and J lost 1, with 7 bases in between. Germline CDR1 and CDR2: SNHLY and FYNNEI. CDR3 sequence: CASRAGSYEQYF. For the CDR3, the DNA is TGTGCCAGCAGGGCGGGTTCCTACGAGCAGTACTTC.

This chain uses TRBV28 with TRBJ2-7; the D is unclear. This CDR3 has 14 residues. Germline CDR1 and CDR2: MDHEN and SYDVKM. Between the trimmed V and J ends, which lost 3 bases and 9 bases, there was a span of 18 bases. The CDR3 region is CASSLDPEIPGQYF. The CDR3 nucleotides read TGTGCCAGCAGTTTGGATCCGGAGATCCCGGGGCAGTACTTC.

This chain connects TRBV29-1 to TRBJ1-1; weak D call: TRBD1 (5 bases). CDR1 is SQVTM, CDR2 ANQGSEA, per germline. The CDR3 totals 15 residues. The germline V and J ends were trimmed by 7 bases and 1 base, with 19 bases remaining between them. CDR3 nucleotides: TGCAGCGCTCCGACCCCGGCCAGGGAGAACACTGAAGCTTTCTTT. Amino acid sequence: CSAPTPARENTEAFF.

The chain carries TRBV2 and TRBJ1-5, with D possibly TRBD1 on 5 matching bases. Germline assignment: CDR1 SNHLY and CDR2 FYNNEI. This CDR3 is built from 13 residues. V was trimmed by 7 bases and J by 6 bases, leaving 13 bases between them. The CDR3 region has the DNA TGTGCCAGCACCCAGGGTATAGGTCAGCCCCAGCATTTT. Amino acid sequence: CASTQGIGQPQHF.

The chain uses TRBV7-9 and TRBJ2-1; D call uncertain. CDR1 and CDR2 (germline): SEHNR, FQNEAQ (reference sequence). This CDR3 spans 13 amino acids. Trimming removed 3 bases at V and 3 bases at J, with 6 bases between. The CDR3, as DNA: TGTGCCAGCAGCTTTAGATTCTACAATGAGCAGTTCTTC. It translates to CASSFRFYNEQFF.